The sequence of this T cell receptor (beta chain) was determined in a study of shared clonotypes between healthy human individuals. Study-level points and caveats: What limited the represented genetic and exposure-history diversity was the small number of donors.

Comments on this clone: Its matching antigen is unknown.

TCRdb keeps only in-frame clones here, not all; method: immunoSEQ multiplex PCR. The table shows about 490,000 clones, with about 78% occurring only once. CDR3 length: 11 residues. Trimming took 6 bases from V and 5 from J, leaving 7 bases between them. Germline CDR1 reads SNHLY; CDR2 reads FYNNEI. All donors were healthy HIV-negative adults lacking recent acute infections or vaccinations. The source is a middle-aged woman in good health. Some clones in this sample may be carry-over from other donors' samples. Sequencing was performed on PBMCs. V gene TRBV2 combines with J gene TRBJ2-5, with no clear D. The chain's CDR3 is CASRPEETQYF. The CDR3, as DNA: TGTGCCAGCAGACCTGAGGAGACCCAGTACTTC. Full variable domain (outside the CDR3, taken from reference TRBV2 and TRBJ2-5): EPEVTQTPSHQVTQMGQEVILRCVPISNHLYFYWYRQILGQKVEFLVSFYNNEISEKSEIFDDQFSVERPDGSNFTLKIRSTKLEDSAMYFCASRPEETQYFGPGTRLLVL.